A single sample gave rise to the 14 T cell receptor beta chains below, sequenced in a study of tumour-infiltrating T cells in Burkitt lymphoma. Here immunoSEQ multiplex PCR was the method, and the copy in TCRdb shows in-frame clones only, minus some. The table lists about 2,500 clones, about nine tenths of them singletons. The sequencing sample was made of tumor tissue. The receptors shown here come from a human donor with diffuse large B-cell lymphoma.

The rearrangement joins TRBV18 to TRBJ2-5; 8 bases are a match to TRBD2. Germline lookup yields CDR1 KGHSH and CDR2 LQKENI. V shed 6 bases and J 1 base; nucleotides not matched to a gene: 4. The CDR3 extends over 14 amino acids. The CDR3 DNA follows: TGTGCCAGCTCCGTCGGGGGGGGCCAAGAGACCCAGTACTTC. This translates into CASSVGGGQETQYF.

CDR3 bases: TGTGCCAGCAGCCTCACGGGGGGCCAGAAGGAGCCCCAGCATTTT. As protein: CASSLTGGQKEPQHF. V gene TRBV5-5 combines with J gene TRBJ1-5; possible D gene TRBD1, 6 bases. V lost 4 bases and J 8 bases, leaving 19 bases between the germline ends. The CDR3 is made up of 15 amino acids. Germline V CDR1 and CDR2: SGHKS, YYEKEE (reference sequence).

The rearrangement uses TRBV9 and TRBJ1-3, with D perhaps TRBD1 (5 bases). The CDR3 spans 13 residues. The germline CDR1 and CDR2 sequences are SGDLS and YYNGEE. V lost 6 bases and J 4 bases, leaving 11 bases between the germline ends. The CDR3 nucleotides are TGTGCCAGCACAAAAGGGGAGGGAAACACCATATATTTT. Protein: CASTKGEGNTIYF.

The rearrangement uses TRBV7-9 and TRBJ1-1, with a weak D call TRBD1 (6 bases). The CDR3 sequence is 16 residues long. In germline, CDR1 is SEHNR, CDR2 FQNEAQ (reference sequence). The V and J ends lost 5 bases and 0 bases respectively, with 16 bases between them. CDR3 DNA sequence: TGTGCCAGCAGCCCCCTCAACAGGGCCATGAACACTGAAGCTTTCTTT. It is translated as CASSPLNRAMNTEAFF.

This clone was seen only a few times. The chain employs TRBV7-2 and TRBJ2-3; tentatively, D is TRBD2 (5 bases). Trimming cost V 5 bases and J 0 bases, with 9 bases left between them. The CDR3 is made up of 14 amino acids. Germline values: CDR1 SGHTA, CDR2 FQGNSA. The CDR3 DNA sequence: TGTGCCAGCAGCCCGACTACTAGCACAGATACGCAGTATTTT. As protein: CASSPTTSTDTQYF.

This clone was observed a single time. The chain is built from TRBV7-9 and TRBJ2-1; possibly TRBD2 for D (5 bases). Deletions cut 5 bases from V and 2 bases from J, with 13 bases between. CDR3 length: 15 amino acids. The germline gives CDR1 SEHNR, CDR2 FQNEAQ (reference sequence). CDR3: CASSLTSVPYNEQFF. The CDR3 DNA reads as TGTGCCAGCAGCCTCACTAGTGTCCCCTACAATGAGCAGTTCTTC.

This chain links TRBV30 with TRBJ2-1; D is ambiguous. The germline CDR1 and CDR2 sequences are GTSNPN and SVGIG (reference sequence). The CDR3 loop spans 14 amino acids. V lost 4 bases and J 0 bases, leaving 10 bases between the germline ends. CDR3 protein: CAWKRRPSYNEQFF. In DNA, the CDR3 is TGTGCCTGGAAAAGACGCCCCTCCTACAATGAGCAGTTCTTC. Supplemented by reference TRBV30 and TRBJ2-1, the full variable domain reads SQTIHQWPATLVQPVGSPLSLECTVEGTSNPNLYWYRQAAGRGLQLLFYSVGIGQISSEVPQNLSASRPQDRQFILSSKKLLLSDSGFYLCAWKRRPSYNEQFFGPGTRLTVL.

V and J are TRBV19 and TRBJ2-1; D is undetermined. This CDR3 region has 13 residues. Germline loops: CDR1 LNHDA, CDR2 SQIVND (reference sequence). The V end was cut by 11 bases, the J end by 5 bases, with 16 bases between. CDR3 coding DNA: TGTGCCTCCTCGCGGCCGGGCGACAATGAGCAGTTCTTC. This sequence encodes CASSRPGDNEQFF.

This chain joins TRBV7-8 and TRBJ2-4, with D perhaps TRBD1 (6 bases). Germline V gives CDR1 SGHVS, CDR2 FQNEAQ. The CDR3 is made up of 17 amino acids. Trimming stripped 5 bases from V and 0 bases from J, with 17 bases between. The CDR3 region is CASSLGAGVGAKNIQYF. CDR3 coding DNA: TGTGCCAGCAGCCTAGGAGCAGGGGTCGGAGCCAAAAACATTCAGTACTTC. Variable domain in full (rest from reference TRBV7-8 and TRBJ2-4): GAGVSQSPRYKVAKRGQDVALRCDPISGHVSLFWYQQALGQGPEFLTYFQNEAQLDKSGLPSDRFFAERPEGSVSTLKIQRTQQEDSAVYLCASSLGAGVGAKNIQYFGAGTRLSVL.

This chain connects TRBV27 to TRBJ2-7, with D unclear. The V and J ends lost 5 bases and 6 bases respectively, with 17 bases between them. CDR1 MNHEY and CDR2 SMNVEV come from the germline V gene (reference sequence). The CDR3 runs to 14 residues. The CDR3 sequence is CASSPSERRVEQYF. The CDR3 nucleotides are TGTGCCAGCAGTCCTTCGGAGCGTCGGGTCGAGCAGTACTTC.

The chain is built from TRBV5-1 and TRBJ2-5; the D is unclear. Trimming took 4 bases from V and 0 from J, leaving 7 bases between them. Germline values: CDR1 SGHRS, CDR2 YFSETQ. The CDR3 totals 13 residues. CDR3 bases: TGCGCCAGCAGCATGACGGACCAAGAGACCCAGTACTTC. Translation gives CASSMTDQETQYF.

The chain couples TRBV7-2 to TRBJ2-5; D unclear. The CDR3 length is 12 residues. Germline CDR1 and CDR2: SGHTA and FQGNSA. V was pared by 1 base and J by 5 bases, with 5 bases between. This CDR3 is CASSLERETQYF. Here the CDR3 DNA reads TGTGCCAGCAGCTTAGAGCGTGAGACCCAGTACTTC. Combining the CDR3 with reference TRBV7-2 and TRBJ2-5 gives the whole variable domain GAGVSQSPSNKVTEKGKDVELRCDPISGHTALYWYRQSLGQGLEFLIYFQGNSAPDKSGLPSDRFSAERTGGSVSTLTIQRTQQEDSAVYLCASSLERETQYFGPGTRLLVL.

The rearrangement links TRBV19 to TRBJ2-1, with D possibly matching TRBD1 (6 bases). The ends were cut back, 6 bases at V and 4 bases at J, with 10 bases in the middle. This CDR3 comprises 13 residues. The germline CDR1 and CDR2 sequences are LNHDA and SQIVND (reference sequence). CDR3 DNA: TGTGCCAGTAGGGGGGACAAGTACAATGAGCAGTTCTTC. Translating gives CASRGDKYNEQFF.

CDR3 DNA sequence: TGTGCCAGCAGCTTAGCGCTCGGAGGGGCTGGCACTGAAGCTTTCTTT. It codes for CASSLALGGAGTEAFF. The chain combines TRBV7-2 with TRBJ1-1, with D tentatively TRBD1 (5 bases). This CDR3 contains 16 residues. CDR1 is SGHTA, CDR2 FQGNSA, per germline. Trimming took off 0 bases at V and 4 bases at J, with 15 bases between the two ends.